A single TCR beta chain is shown here with its context. The data are from a study of CD8 T cells in Susac syndrome. CD8+ and CD4+ blood T cells underwent TCR beta sequencing. TEMRA cells were FACS-enriched, while CD8+ and CD4+ T cells were negatively isolated. V lost 2 bases and J lost 5, with 10 bases in between. The germline V gene has CDR1 LGHDT and CDR2 YNNKEL (reference sequence). The CDR3 has 13 residues. Reverse transcription of about 0.5 to 1 ug RNA was carried out with random hexamers. Amplification of TCR beta CDR3 was carried out by immunoSEQ multiplex PCR, which covered 54 Vbeta and 13 Jbeta segments. Via MiXCR, TCRdb re-called the immunoSEQ multiplex PCR reads, giving one row per CDR3 protein. Of 150,000 to 200,000 distinct CDR3 sequences listed, 93% were seen once; the top ten hold over 0.08%.

Sequencing used CD4+ T cells from PBMCs. The V call is TRBV3-1, the J call TRBJ2-7; no clear D. The TCR originated in a human donor with multiple sclerosis. The CDR3 region is CASSQFGLDEQYF. As DNA, the CDR3 is TGTGCCAGCAGCCAATTCGGGTTGGACGAGCAGTACTTC.